This TCR beta chain was sequenced in a study of blood T cells in healthy people across ages. Study information: Roughly one uniquely barcoded beta molecule per two T cells was captured.

Findings and caveats of the study: Observed TCR beta diversity per million T cells went down as age went up. This fall followed a roughly linear course with age. Using unsorted PBMCs precluded a conclusive naive versus antigen-experienced comparison. From one million sequenced T cells, diversity estimates were lower bounds.

Notes on this clonotype: Its specificity is not known.

A second roughly 6 to 11 cycle PCR used barcoded and J-beta primers. MiXCR was run by TCRdb on the 5' RACE reads, yielding one entry per CDR3 protein. The sample contains about 630,000 distinct CDR3 sequences, over 20% of which appear only once. Sequenced input: blood. This TCR was recovered from an older man in good health.

CDR3 coding DNA: TGCGCCAGCAGCTTGGTGGCAGGGTCATCGGAAAAACTGTTTTTT. Encoded protein: CASSLVAGSSEKLFF. The V call is TRBV5-1, the J call TRBJ1-4, with D tentatively TRBD1 (5 bases). Trimming took 0 bases from V and 8 from J, leaving 14 bases between them. The CDR3 totals 15 residues. Germline CDR1 reads SGHRS; CDR2 reads YFSETQ.